One TCR beta chain is described in this entry. This entry comes from a study of T-cell memory formation after mild COVID-19. Germline V lookup: CDR1 SGHRS, CDR2 YFSETQ. Trimming shortened V by 5 bases and J by 1 base, and 9 bases separated the two germline ends. CDR3 length: 13 amino acids. TCRdb reprocessed the 5' RACE reads via MiXCR and lists one record per CDR3 protein. The top ten clones hold approximately 12% of a sample with a few hundred thousand distinct CDR3 sequences, roughly 25% of them seen once. This TCR derives from an adult woman who had mild COVID-19 (a few samples of this study predate the infection). Cell type and time point are not known. This chain uses TRBV5-1 with TRBJ1-2; D is unclear. Material: PBMCs or a T cell subset sorted from them (not recorded which). The chain's CDR3 is CASRRVDNYGYTF. In DNA form, the CDR3 reads TGCGCCAGCAGAAGGGTGGATAACTATGGCTACACCTTC.